Sequencing of this TCR beta chain was carried out in a study of beta chain features in type 1 diabetes. All of the isolated RNA was reverse transcribed, so expressed TCRB transcripts were sequenced. An average near 3.57 million reads came from naive, central memory and regulatory T cell samples. Assay used: immunoSEQ multiplex PCR; TCRdb lists only in-frame clones, some missing. The sample yields about 370,000 clones, around 9.6% seen once. A few counts support this clone. Its antigen is not known. Trimming removed 4 bases from V and 6 bases from J, with 14 bases in between. CDR3 length equals 14 residues. The V gene's germline CDR1 is SNHLY and CDR2 FYNNEI. Points from the study as a whole: cDNA sequencing could over-represent cells with high TCR expression. Relative to healthy donors, patients appeared to have naive, central memory and Treg TCRB repertoires that were more similar. TCRB CDR3 length was moderately but significantly reduced in all four CD4+ subsets of Type 1 diabetes patients.

What was sequenced was central memory CD4+ T cells from blood. The rearrangement links TRBV2 to TRBJ2-3; no clear D. The receptor comes from a man aged 25-40 years with type 1 diabetes. The CDR3 nucleotides read TGTGCCAGCAGTGGAGCACCTGACGGGGATACGCAGTATTTT. Amino acids: CASSGAPDGDTQYF.